Below, 14 T cell receptor beta chains from the same sample are listed, as sequenced in a study of CD4 T cells in relation to SARS-CoV-2 and coronaviruses. For these TCRs, the target antigens are not known. Generated by immunoSEQ multiplex PCR, the TCRdb table keeps only in-frame clones and is missing some. The sample carries around 41,000 clones, over 75% recorded once. The sequencing input was naive CD4+ T cells from PBMCs, cultured in vitro. Subset described: naive CD4+ T cells isolated by negative enrichment. These TCRs come from an adult with COVID-19.

The J gene is TRBJ2-3, the V gene TRBV6-2 or TRBV6-3; 8 bases agree with TRBD2. Germline V gene sequence: CDR1 MNHEY, CDR2 SVGEGT. Trimming removed 5 bases from V and 0 bases from J; junction bases left unmatched: 4. The CDR3 sequence is 15 residues long. DNA for the CDR3: TGTGCCAGCAGTAGCGGGAGTGGTAGCACAGATACGCAGTATTTT. Translation: CASSSGSGSTDTQYF.

CDR3 coding DNA: TGTGCCAGCAGTTTATGGGGACTAGCGGGAGCCGGGGCCAACGTCCTGACTTTC. Amino acid sequence: CASSLWGLAGAGANVLTF. The rearrangement links TRBV28 to TRBJ2-6; 14 bases align to TRBD2. The CDR3 length is 18 residues. The ends lost 0 bases at V and 4 bases at J; junction bases unmatched: 2. The germline gives CDR1 MDHEN, CDR2 SYDVKM.

This rearrangement joins TRBV20-1 to TRBJ2-7; D unresolved. Germline-derived CDR1 and CDR2 are DFQATT and SNEGSKA (reference sequence). Trimming left V 4 bases short and J 7 bases short, with 11 bases between. The CDR3 is 11 amino acids. The CDR3 DNA sequence: TGCAGTGCTATCCTAGTCGGGGAGCAGTACTTC. It yields the protein CSAILVGEQYF.

This chain connects TRBV28 to TRBJ1-1, with D possibly being TRBD1 (5 bases). In germline, CDR1 is MDHEN, CDR2 SYDVKM. The CDR3 totals 15 residues. The V end was cut by 5 bases, the J end by 8 bases, with 21 bases between. Here the CDR3 reads CASSPLGMGPTEAFF. Here the CDR3 DNA reads TGTGCCAGCAGTCCGTTGGGGATGGGGCCCACCGAAGCTTTCTTT.

This clone was seen a single time. The chain uses TRBV24-1 and TRBJ2-1; D gene ambiguous. Germline assignment: CDR1 KGHDR and CDR2 SFDVKD. The V end lost 4 bases, the J end lost 4 bases, and 16 bases lay between the germline ends. This CDR3 is built from 16 residues. As DNA, the CDR3 is TGTGCCACCAGTGACACATCTCCGAGAGAGTACAATGAGCAGTTCTTC. This codes for CATSDTSPREYNEQFF.

V is TRBV5-4 and J is TRBJ2-7; weak D call: TRBD1 (6 bases). The CDR3 consists of 15 residues. CDR1 and CDR2 from the germline V gene are SGHNT and YYREEE (reference sequence). V was trimmed by 4 bases and J by 1 base, leaving 15 bases between them. CDR3 amino acids: CASSRTRGFSYEQYF. CDR3 sequence (DNA): TGTGCCAGCAGCCGGACCAGGGGATTTTCCTACGAGCAGTACTTC.

For the CDR3, the DNA is TGTGCCAGTAGTAGAGGACAGGGTTTACAAGGAGCCAACGTCCTGACTTTC. It encodes CASSRGQGLQGANVLTF. The rearrangement uses TRBV19 and TRBJ2-6; 8 nucleotides line up with TRBD1. V was pared by 4 bases and J by 7 bases, with 12 bases of the junction left unmatched. Per germline, CDR1 LNHDA and CDR2 SQIVND (reference sequence). The CDR3 has 17 residues.

The CDR3 DNA reads TGTGCCAGCGGTCTGGGCCGAACTGGGGCCAACGTCCTGACTTTC. Translated: CASGLGRTGANVLTF. V usage is TRBV27 and J usage is TRBJ2-6, with unresolved D. The CDR3 sequence is 15 residues long. V was cut by 8 bases and J by 2 bases, with 13 bases left in between. CDR1 and CDR2 from the germline V gene are MNHEY and SMNVEV (reference sequence).

This chain connects TRBV19 to TRBJ1-2, with D unresolved. CDR3 length: 13 residues. V lost 3 bases, J lost 4 bases, and 9 bases lay in between. In germline, CDR1 is LNHDA, CDR2 SQIVND (reference sequence). The CDR3 is CASSMMSVYGYTF. As DNA, the CDR3 is TGTGCCAGTAGTATGATGTCCGTCTATGGCTACACCTTC. The full variable domain, its missing parts supplied by reference TRBV19 and TRBJ1-2, is DGGITQSPKYLFRKEGQNVTLSCEQNLNHDAMYWYRQDPGQGLRLIYYSQIVNDFQKGDIAEGYSVSREKKESFPLTVTSAQKNPTAFYLCASSMMSVYGYTFGSGTRLTVV.

This chain uses TRBV2 with TRBJ2-7; D is perhaps TRBD1 (5 bases). From germline, CDR1 is SNHLY and CDR2 FYNNEI. Trimming cost V 2 bases and J 2 bases, with 10 bases left between them. The CDR3 extends over 14 amino acids. CDR3 coding DNA: TGTGCCAGCAGTGAAAGGGGCGGAACCTACGAGCAGTACTTC. Protein sequence: CASSERGGTYEQYF.

DNA for the CDR3: TGCGCCAGCAGCTTGGCACACCCGAACACTGAAGCTTTCTTT. It encodes CASSLAHPNTEAFF. The V gene is TRBV5-1, the J gene TRBJ1-1; D gene unclear. This CDR3 is 14 amino acids long. The V and J ends lost 0 bases and 1 base respectively, with 7 bases between them. The germline gives CDR1 SGHRS, CDR2 YFSETQ.

This rearrangement joins TRBV29-1 to TRBJ2-1; TRBD2 is a possible D gene (6 bases). The CDR3 is 14 amino acids. Germline V gene data show CDR1 as SQVTM and CDR2 as ANQGSEA. The CDR3: CSGSLGLLGDEQFF. CDR3 in DNA: TGCAGTGGATCCCTGGGACTTCTTGGCGATGAGCAGTTCTTC.

The J gene is TRBJ2-7, the V gene TRBV5-1; tentatively, D is TRBD1 (6 bases). V was cut by 2 bases and J by 0 bases, with 9 bases left in between. Germline loops: CDR1 SGHRS, CDR2 YFSETQ. CDR3 size: 14 residues. The CDR3 spells CASSFEDSSYEQYF. In DNA form, the CDR3 reads TGCGCCAGCAGCTTCGAGGACAGCTCCTACGAGCAGTACTTC. The full variable domain, rest sourced from reference TRBV5-1 and TRBJ2-7, is KAGVTQTPRYLIKTRGQQVTLSCSPISGHRSVSWYQQTPGQGLQFLFEYFSETQRNKGNFPGRFSGRQFSNSRSEMNVSTLELGDSALYLCASSFEDSSYEQYFGPGTRLTVT.

In its sample, this clone was seen a few times. The chain is built from TRBV7-9 and TRBJ2-1; D ambiguous. Trimming took off 4 bases at V and 1 base at J, with 11 bases between the two ends. Germline-derived CDR1 and CDR2 are SEHNR and FQNEAQ (reference sequence). The CDR3 consists of 15 residues. For the CDR3, the DNA is TGTGCCAGCAGCTACATGAGACGGTCCTACAATGAGCAGTTCTTC. Translating it yields CASSYMRRSYNEQFF.